A single sample gave rise to the 2 T cell receptor beta chains below, sequenced in a study of T cell responses to AZD1222 COVID-19 vaccine (dated by TCRdb to the early 2020s). The method behind the library was the immunoSEQ multiplex PCR assay. Entries here come from immuneACCESS through TCRdb and include only in-frame sequences with V and J called. Some clones fail to appear in such tables; in the studies checked, an unresolved V gene covers under half of the shortfall, and the cause of the remainder is unknown. Recorded for this sample are about 130,000 clones; 90% to 95% of them occurred a single time. The ten largest clones take up approximately 3% of the sample. According to the study, the label for this sample's time point signals: baseline before first vaccination. The material sequenced was peripheral blood, taken on day 0 of AZD1222 vaccination. Receptor source: an adult in good health.

This clone was picked up one time. This rearrangement joins TRBV9 to TRBJ1-3; maybe TRBD1 (5 bases). The germline V and J ends were trimmed by 0 bases and 4 bases, with 11 bases remaining between them. The germline CDR1 and CDR2 sequences are SGDLS and YYNGEE. The CDR3 runs to 15 residues. CDR3 sequence (DNA): TGTGCCAGCAGCGTAGGGGGACTAGGAGGAAACACCATATATTTT. Translation gives CASSVGGLGGNTIYF.

The rearrangement uses TRBV6-5 and TRBJ2-7; TRBD2 matches at 10 bases. The CDR3 runs 15 residues. In germline, CDR1 is MNHEY, CDR2 SVGAGI. V shed 7 bases, J shed 2 bases, and the junction held 8 bases outside the gene matches. The CDR3 is CASIPLAGDPYEQYF. The DNA of the CDR3 is TGTGCCAGCATCCCTCTAGCGGGGGACCCCTACGAGCAGTACTTC.